Shown below are 29 T cell receptor beta chains from a single sample sequenced in a study of T cells in Graves' hyperthyroidism and ophthalmopathy (dated by TCRdb to between 2019 and 2020). Library preparation was by multiplex PCR. The sequencing machine was an Illumina HiSeq 2000. TCR beta CDR3 regions were amplified from RNA transcripts. For the first round of RT-PCR on the TCR CDR3, the HTBI primer set was used together with the Qiagen OneStep RT-PCR kit. Using fastp trimming at Q25 and MiXCR clonotype assembly, TCRdb reanalyzed the public sequencing data and kept in-frame beta chains. Here each entry gathers all rows of one CDR3 protein and keeps the most common genes and DNA. The sample profile shows approximately 610,000 distinct CDR3 sequences; 14% to 15% of them were found once. The ten largest make up 4.3% of the sample. What was sequenced was blood. These TCRs come from a woman aged 40 to 50 with Graves' ophthalmopathy.

This clonotype was seen at least ten times. The rearrangement links TRBV4-2 to TRBJ1-1; no clear D gene. The germline CDR1 and CDR2 sequences are LGHNA and YNFKEQ. The CDR3 has 15 amino acids. Trimming shortened V by 2 bases and J by 5 bases, and 15 bases separated the two germline ends. The CDR3 here is CASSQYGFKGTEAFF. CDR3 in DNA: TGTGCCAGCAGCCAATATGGCTTCAAGGGAACTGAAGCTTTCTTT.

This clonotype was observed many times. The rearrangement links TRBV19 to TRBJ2-5; tentatively, D is TRBD1 (6 bases). V lost 5 bases, J lost 4 bases, and 17 bases lay in between. The CDR3 contains 15 residues. Germline loops: CDR1 LNHDA, CDR2 SQIVND (reference sequence). Written as DNA, the CDR3 is TGTGCCAGTAGTGAAACCCGCAGAGGGGGAGAGACCCAGTACTTC. Translation gives CASSETRRGGETQYF.

This clonotype was detected many times. The gene calls are TRBV29-1 and TRBJ1-1; no reliable D call. The CDR3 runs to 11 residues. Trimming pared 6 bases from V and 7 bases from J, leaving 12 bases between. From germline, CDR1 is SQVTM and CDR2 ANQGSEA. In DNA, the CDR3 is TGCAGCGTGGCCCCGGGAATTGAAGCTTTCTTT. This sequence encodes CSVAPGIEAFF.

This clonotype was observed a few times. This chain connects TRBV7-3 to TRBJ2-7, with TRBD2 matching 9 bases. With V trimmed by 5 bases and J by 6 bases, 11 bases remained unmatched. Germline CDR1 and CDR2: SGHTA and FQGTGA. The CDR3 is 15 residues long. The CDR3 here is CASSPSSGRLAEQYF. The CDR3 DNA follows: TGTGCCAGCAGCCCTTCGAGCGGGAGGCTCGCCGAGCAGTACTTC. The whole variable domain, remainder taken from reference TRBV7-3 and TRBJ2-7, is GAGVSQTPSNKVTEKGKYVELRCDPISGHTALYWYRQSLGQGPEFLIYFQGTGAADDSGLPNDRFFAVRPEGSVSTLKIQRTERGDSAVYLCASSPSSGRLAEQYFGPGTRLTVT.

This clonotype was observed many times. The chain combines TRBV5-5 with TRBJ1-1; the D gene is possibly TRBD1 (5 bases). Germline CDR1 is SGHKS and CDR2 is YYEKEE (reference sequence). The CDR3 covers 13 residues. The germline V and J ends were trimmed by 5 bases and 4 bases, with 12 bases remaining between them. The CDR3 spells CASRDTVITEAFF. For the CDR3, the DNA is TGTGCCAGCAGGGACACGGTGATCACTGAAGCTTTCTTT. The full variable domain, in which reference TRBV5-5 and TRBJ1-1 provide the parts outside the CDR3, is DAGVTQSPTHLIKTRGQQVTLRCSPISGHKSVSWYQQVLGQGPQFIFQYYEKEERGRGNFPDRFSARQFPNYSSELNVNALLLGDSALYLCASRDTVITEAFFGQGTRLTVV.

This clonotype was picked up many times. The CDR3, as DNA: TGTGCCAGTAAATCGCAGGTTATGAACACTGAAGCTTTCTTT. This encodes CASKSQVMNTEAFF. V is TRBV19 and J is TRBJ1-1; D gene uncertain. V lost 7 bases and J 0 bases, leaving 12 bases between the germline ends. The germline V gene encodes CDR1 LNHDA and CDR2 SQIVND (reference sequence). This CDR3 spans 14 amino acids.

This clonotype was counted many times. The V gene is TRBV11-2, the J gene TRBJ2-7, with 10 bases that match TRBD1. The CDR3 has 16 amino acids. With V trimmed by 0 bases and J by 9 bases, 11 bases remained unmatched. Per the germline V gene, CDR1 is SGHAT and CDR2 is FQNNGV. CDR3 in DNA: TGTGCCAGCAGCTTAGACTCGGGACAGGGGCCGTGGGGGCAGTACTTC. Translation gives CASSLDSGQGPWGQYF.

The V gene is TRBV5-1, the J gene TRBJ2-2; the match to TRBD2 covers 7 bases. The CDR3 is 18 residues long. Germline V CDR1 and CDR2: SGHRS, YFSETQ. Unmatched junction bases numbered 16, after V lost 3 bases and J lost 5 bases. The CDR3 DNA follows: TGCGCCAGCAGCTATTGGCCTACCCCTAGCGGTTCTACCGGGGAGCTGTTTTTT. Encoded protein: CASSYWPTPSGSTGELFF.

This clonotype was picked up many times. One end of the junction is discordant with germline, which a read error may explain. The V gene is TRBV27, the J gene TRBJ1-5; possibly TRBD1 for D (6 bases). This CDR3 is built from 14 residues. Germline CDR1 MNHEY, CDR2 SMNVEV (reference sequence). The CDR3 DNA sequence: TGTGCCAGCAGTCAGGGGAGTAGCAATCAGCCTCAGCATTTT. It yields the protein CASSQGSSNQPQHF.

The chain recombines TRBV27 with TRBJ2-7; D is unclear. The length of the CDR3 is 18 residues. Germline V gene sequence: CDR1 MNHEY, CDR2 SMNVEV (reference sequence). The V end lost 2 bases, the J end lost 0 bases, and 20 bases lay between the germline ends. CDR3 protein: CASSLRTPGAAYSYEQYF. CDR3 bases: TGTGCCAGCAGTTTAAGGACCCCCGGAGCCGCCTACTCCTACGAGCAGTACTTC.

This clonotype has at least ten counts. This sequence joins TRBV2 and TRBJ2-4; D uncertain. This CDR3 has 11 amino acids. Germline CDR1 SNHLY, CDR2 FYNNEI. V shed 2 bases and J shed 7 bases, with 3 bases lying between them. In DNA, the CDR3 is TGTGCCAGCAGTGAATTTAACATTCAGTACTTC. It translates to CASSEFNIQYF.

In this sample, this clonotype turned up many times. This chain links TRBV29-1 with TRBJ2-2; 7 bases map to TRBD1. The germline V gene encodes CDR1 SQVTM and CDR2 ANQGSEA. The trim removed 3 bases at V and 8 bases at J, leaving 6 bases unmatched. The CDR3 loop spans 13 amino acids. CDR3 loop: CSVENRGLGELFF. In nucleotides, the CDR3 is TGCAGCGTTGAGAACAGGGGTTTGGGGGAGCTGTTTTTT.

The J gene is TRBJ2-7, the V gene TRBV7-9; D is unresolved. V dropped 4 bases and J dropped 7 bases, with 11 bases sitting between them. In germline, CDR1 is SEHNR, CDR2 FQNEAQ (reference sequence). The CDR3 length is 12 residues. CDR3 protein: CASSSLLGEQYF. The CDR3 DNA reads TGTGCCAGCAGCTCTCTCCTTGGGGAGCAGTACTTC.

There are many counts of this clonotype. The V and J genes are TRBV6-1 and TRBJ1-2; TRBD1 is a possible D gene (5 bases). The CDR3 loop spans 15 amino acids. Germline V gene data show CDR1 as MNHNS and CDR2 as SASEGT. V gave up 1 base and J gave up 4 bases, with 13 bases separating them. For the CDR3, the DNA is TGTGCCAGCAGTGAAGGTATCAGGGAACCCTATGGCTACACCTTC. Its protein product is CASSEGIREPYGYTF.

This clonotype was observed a few times. This sequence joins TRBV10-3 and TRBJ2-2; TRBD2 matches 9 bases. V shed 2 bases, J shed 6 bases, and the junction held 16 bases outside the gene matches. Germline lookup yields CDR1 ENHRY and CDR2 SYGVKD. The CDR3 spans 19 residues. CDR3 sequence (DNA): TGTGCCATCAGTGAGACCCGAGGTAGCGGGAGAAAAGGGGCCGGGGAGCTGTTTTTT. It specifies CAISETRGSGRKGAGELFF.

This clonotype was counted at least ten times. The rearrangement uses TRBV14 and TRBJ2-5, with a tentative D call TRBD2 (6 bases). Germline CDR1 is SGHDN and CDR2 is FVKESK. This CDR3 contains 15 residues. Trimming stripped 0 bases from V and 2 bases from J, with 10 bases between. The chain's CDR3 is CASSQELGGQETQYF. CDR3 DNA sequence: TGTGCCAGCAGCCAAGAACTGGGGGGTCAAGAGACCCAGTACTTC. Full variable domain (rest looked up from reference TRBV14 and TRBJ2-5): EAGVTQFPSHSVIEKGQTVTLRCDPISGHDNLYWYRRVMGKEIKFLLHFVKESKQDESGMPNNRFLAERTGGTYSTLKVQPAELEDSGVYFCASSQELGGQETQYFGPGTRLLVL.

The chain employs TRBV7-6 and TRBJ2-6; D unclear. The germline V gene encodes CDR1 SGHVS and CDR2 FNYEAQ. V was pared by 5 bases and J by 2 bases, with 13 bases between. CDR3 length: 16 residues. CDR3 DNA: TGTGCCAGCAGCCGGAACCCAGGTACTGGGGCCAACGTCCTGACTTTC. Translated: CASSRNPGTGANVLTF.

Ten or more counts support this clonotype. The chain joins TRBV7-9 to TRBJ1-2; D is uncertain. The V gene lost 5 bases and the J gene lost 5 bases, with 18 bases spanning the gap. Germline CDR1 and CDR2: SEHNR and FQNEAQ (reference sequence). The CDR3 has 15 amino acids. Here the CDR3 reads CASSRPMAGDYGYTF. CDR3 in DNA: TGTGCCAGCAGCCGGCCAATGGCAGGAGATTATGGCTACACCTTC.

This clonotype came up many times. The chain carries TRBV6-4 and TRBJ2-2; D unclear. The CDR3 has 12 amino acids. Germline lookup yields CDR1 MRHNA and CDR2 SNTAGT. The V and J ends lost 7 bases and 3 bases respectively, with 6 bases between them. The CDR3 is CASMGYTGELFF. The CDR3 bases are TGTGCCAGCATGGGGTACACCGGGGAGCTGTTTTTT.

This clonotype was recorded many times. This rearrangement joins TRBV7-2 to TRBJ2-2; 10 positions agree with TRBD2. The CDR3 has 18 amino acids. V shed 0 bases, J shed 0 bases, and the junction held 4 bases outside the gene matches. From germline, CDR1 is SGHTA and CDR2 FQGNSA. The CDR3 coding sequence is TGTGCCAGCAGCTTAGCGGGACTAGCGAACGCGAACACCGGGGAGCTGTTTTTT. Its protein product is CASSLAGLANANTGELFF.

This clonotype was recorded many times. The chain has TRBV20-1 and TRBJ2-7; 10 bases line up with TRBD2. This CDR3 region has 15 residues. Germline assignment: CDR1 DFQATT and CDR2 SNEGSKA (reference sequence). The J segment lost 4 bases and the V segment lost 2 bases, leaving 8 bases of the junction unmatched. CDR3 nucleotides: TGCAGTGCTAGATCTTCTTCTAGCGGGAGATACGAGCAGTACTTC. Amino acids: CSARSSSSGRYEQYF.

This clonotype was counted ten times or more. V is TRBV19 and J is TRBJ2-2; D possibly corresponds to TRBD2 (6 bases). V dropped 3 bases and J dropped 0 bases, with 11 bases sitting between them. The CDR3 extends over 16 amino acids. Germline V CDR1 and CDR2: LNHDA, SQIVND (reference sequence). CDR3 residues: CASSIFGGTNTGELFF. The CDR3 DNA reads TGTGCCAGTAGTATTTTTGGCGGGACGAACACCGGGGAGCTGTTTTTT.

This sequence joins TRBV19 and TRBJ2-5; 7 bases are a match to TRBD2. This CDR3 comprises 15 residues. Germline loops: CDR1 LNHDA, CDR2 SQIVND (reference sequence). With V trimmed by 5 bases and J by 4 bases, 10 bases remained unmatched. The CDR3 DNA reads as TGTGCCAGTAGTCCCCATCGCGGGAGAGGAGAGACCCAGTACTTC. Amino acids: CASSPHRGRGETQYF.

This clonotype was detected a few times. The chain joins TRBV20-1 to TRBJ2-4; unclear D gene. V shed 0 bases and J shed 0 bases, with 15 bases lying between them. The CDR3 contains 17 residues. The V gene's germline CDR1 is DFQATT and CDR2 SNEGSKA (reference sequence). The CDR3 reads CSARDRAGYVAKNIQYF. CDR3 bases: TGCAGTGCTAGAGATAGGGCCGGATACGTAGCCAAAAACATTCAGTACTTC.

This clonotype was seen more than once but under ten times. This sequence joins TRBV4-1 and TRBJ2-7; D unresolved. Looked up from germline, CDR1 is MGHRA and CDR2 is YSYEKL. The CDR3 covers 14 residues. V gave up 1 base and J gave up 3 bases, with 10 bases separating them. The CDR3 here is CASSQVRQSYEQYF. Written as DNA, the CDR3 is TGCGCCAGCAGCCAAGTTAGACAAAGCTACGAGCAGTACTTC.

This clonotype was counted many times. J is TRBJ2-7 and V is TRBV6-2 or TRBV6-3; 8 nucleotides match TRBD2. The V gene end was trimmed by 7 bases and the J gene end by 2 bases; junction bases not matched to a gene: 22. The V gene's germline CDR1 is MNHEY and CDR2 SVGEGT. This CDR3 is built from 19 residues. The CDR3 sequence: CASTPLGTRGTSRPYEQYF. CDR3 DNA sequence: TGTGCCAGCACCCCCCTGGGGACTAGGGGCACCTCTCGGCCCTACGAGCAGTACTTC.

This clonotype came up many times. V is TRBV27 and J is TRBJ1-2; 8 nucleotides match TRBD1. The length of the CDR3 is 16 residues. After removal of 5 bases from V and 4 bases from J, the junction contained 12 bases not matched to a gene. Per the germline V gene, CDR1 is MNHEY and CDR2 is SMNVEV (reference sequence). The CDR3 region is CASSGLESQGAYGYTF. DNA of the CDR3: TGTGCCAGCAGTGGGCTGGAGTCCCAGGGGGCCTATGGCTACACCTTC.

Comment on this clonotype: Possible read error: a much larger clone is one base away. The chain carries TRBV4-2 and TRBJ1-1, with a possible D match to TRBD1 (6 bases). The CDR3 extends over 14 amino acids. Germline-derived CDR1 and CDR2 are LGHNA and YNFKEQ. CDR3 in amino acids: CASSQPGENTGAFF. The CDR3, as DNA: TGTGCCAGCAGCCAACCAGGGGAAAACACTGGAGCTTTCTTT.

The rearrangement uses TRBV11-1 and TRBJ2-2; 8 bases are a match to TRBD1. The CDR3 sequence is 17 residues long. Germline values: CDR1 SGHAT, CDR2 FQDESV (reference sequence). V dropped 4 bases and J dropped 5; count of bases not matched to a gene: 12. The CDR3 loop reads CASSSNPGQGRTGELFF. CDR3 nucleotide sequence: TGTGCCAGCAGCTCAAACCCCGGACAGGGTCGAACCGGGGAGCTGTTTTTT.